This T cell receptor (beta chain) stems from a study of T and B cells in COVID-19 patients. In the study overall: Critical illness requiring mechanical ventilation or extracorporeal membrane oxygenation affected three fifths of the roughly 20 active-infection patients. Of 20 active-infection patients, 15 to 18 carried comorbidities linked to unfavorable COVID-19 outcome. Study results and caveats: Exclusive to the recovered cohort were 2,300 or so TCR clusters, some 32 of them with low generation probability. Highly clonal in active COVID-19, TRB repertoires exceeded healthy-donor diversity and richness at recovery.

TRB was amplified from about 260-540 ng of blood genomic DNA. A note on this clonotype: The target antigen is unknown.

BIOMED2 TRB-A/B primer pools were used in multiplex TRB PCR. TCRdb used MiXCR to reprocess the multiplex PCR reads, holding one entry per CDR3 protein. The data show around 15,000 distinct CDR3 sequences, around 30% seen once. The CDR3 consists of 17 residues. Germline lookup yields CDR1 SGHNT and CDR2 YENEEA. Trimming cost V 5 bases and J 5 bases; bases outside gene matches: 17. The chain links TRBV11-3 to TRBJ2-5; 7 bases match TRBD2. This TCR was sampled from a human donor who had recovered from COVID-19. The sample consisted of blood. In DNA form, the CDR3 reads TGTGCCAGCAGCCCCGAGCCTGCGGGAGTGAGGCTGGAGACCCAGTACTTC. As protein: CASSPEPAGVRLETQYF. The full variable domain, rest sourced from reference TRBV11-3 and TRBJ2-5, is EAGVVQSPRYKIIEKKQPVAFWCNPISGHNTLYWYLQNLGQGPELLIRYENEEAVDDSQLPKDRFSAERLKGVDSTLKIQPAELGDSAVYLCASSPEPAGVRLETQYFGPGTRLLVL.